A single sample gave rise to the 7 T cell receptor beta chains below, sequenced in a study of T cell responses to AZD1222 COVID-19 vaccine. TCRdb's table, derived via immunoSEQ multiplex PCR, lists solely in-frame clones and lacks some. This table holds under 200,000 clones, roughly nine tenths found once. Sequencing was performed on peripheral blood, taken on day 0 of AZD1222 vaccination. These receptors came from an adult in good health.

V and J are TRBV28 and TRBJ1-2; no firm D call. The CDR3 runs 16 residues. The V end lost 2 bases, the J end lost 8 bases, and 21 bases lay between the germline ends. Germline CDR1 is MDHEN and CDR2 is SYDVKM. The CDR3 coding sequence is TGTGCCAGCAGTTTACCCTCAGGTTATGGGCGTCGAGGCTACACCTTC. Residues: CASSLPSGYGRRGYTF.

V is TRBV9 and J is TRBJ1-6; perhaps TRBD1 as D (5 bases). CDR1 SGDLS and CDR2 YYNGEE come from the germline V gene. This CDR3 spans 17 amino acids. Deletions cut 3 bases from V and 0 bases from J, with 13 bases between. Written as DNA, the CDR3 is TGTGCCAGCAGCGCCGCGGGGGGGACCTCCTATAATTCACCCCTCCACTTT. It codes for CASSAAGGTSYNSPLHF. Full variable domain (rest looked up from reference TRBV9 and TRBJ1-6): DSGVTQTPKHLITATGQRVTLRCSPRSGDLSVYWYQQSLDQGLQFLIQYYNGEERAKGNILERFSAQQFPDLHSELNLSSLELGDSALYFCASSAAGGTSYNSPLHFGNGTRLTVT.

The CDR3 loop is CASSVGGDLRAPQHF. The CDR3, as DNA: TGTGCCAGCAGCGTAGGGGGGGATCTTCGTGCGCCCCAGCATTTT. The chain carries TRBV9 and TRBJ1-5, with D possibly being TRBD1 (5 bases). The V end was cut by 0 bases, the J end by 9 bases, with 16 bases between. The CDR3 covers 15 residues. Germline V CDR1 and CDR2: SGDLS, YYNGEE. The whole variable domain, filled in from reference TRBV9 and TRBJ1-5, reads DSGVTQTPKHLITATGQRVTLRCSPRSGDLSVYWYQQSLDQGLQFLIQYYNGEERAKGNILERFSAQQFPDLHSELNLSSLELGDSALYFCASSVGGDLRAPQHFGDGTRLSIL.

This clone was observed a single time. V gene TRBV18 combines with J gene TRBJ1-2; TRBD1 matches at 10 bases. This CDR3 spans 15 amino acids. CDR1 is KGHSH and CDR2 is LQKENI in the germline V gene. The V segment lost 5 bases and the J segment 3 bases; nucleotides outside the gene matches: 6. Written as DNA, the CDR3 is TGTGCCAGCTCATTAGGACAGGGGGGAGACTATGGCTACACCTTC. The encoded protein is CASSLGQGGDYGYTF. Full variable domain (outside the CDR3, taken from reference TRBV18 and TRBJ1-2): NAGVMQNPRHLVRRRGQEARLRCSPMKGHSHVYWYRQLPEEGLKFMVYLQKENIIDESGMPKERFSAEFPKEGPSILRIQQVVRGDSAAYFCASSLGQGGDYGYTFGSGTRLTVV.

This rearrangement joins TRBV24-1 to TRBJ1-2; tentatively, D is TRBD1 (6 bases). Per the germline V gene, CDR1 is KGHDR and CDR2 is SFDVKD. The CDR3 spans 14 residues. Trimming stripped 7 bases from V and 2 bases from J, with 13 bases between. CDR3 protein: CATRDGRGNYGYTF. The CDR3 DNA reads TGTGCCACCAGGGACGGCAGGGGAAACTATGGCTACACCTTC.

The V and J genes are TRBV11-3 and TRBJ1-4; D is perhaps TRBD1 (6 bases). Between the trimmed V and J ends, which lost 5 bases and 0 bases, there was a span of 10 bases. Germline V gene data show CDR1 as SGHNT and CDR2 as YENEEA. The CDR3 runs to 15 residues. CDR3 protein: CASSPRTATNEKLFF. As DNA, the CDR3 is TGTGCCAGCAGCCCAAGGACAGCAACTAATGAAAAACTGTTTTTT.

The J gene is TRBJ2-1, the V gene TRBV10-2; 7 bases map to TRBD1. The length of the CDR3 is 13 residues. Trimming took 10 bases from V and 3 from J; bases not matched to a gene: 6. Looked up from germline, CDR1 is WSHSY and CDR2 is SAAADI. The DNA of the CDR3 is TGCGCCACCTCGACAGGGATCTACAATGAGCAGTTCTTC. Encoded protein: CATSTGIYNEQFF.